This TCR beta chain was sequenced in a study of T cells in tuberculosis. Study findings and constraints: Active tuberculosis TCR-alpha repertoires lay closer to GMM-specific TCRs than IGRA-negative controls, suggesting clonal expansion. Classification accuracy was 87% (AUROC 0.8 to 0.9) with the GMM-specific repertoire.

TCRdb's table, derived via immunoSEQ multiplex PCR, lists solely in-frame clones and lacks some. This table holds about 35,000 clones, 80% to 95% found once. The CDR3 is made up of 11 amino acids. Germline CDR1 MDHEN, CDR2 SYDVKM. The V gene lost 8 bases and the J gene lost 4 bases, with 9 bases spanning the gap. At study entry, adolescents had tuberculin skin tests and IGRA screening. Each donor contributed about 100,000 T cells on average, unsorted. About this clone: As yet, its antigen is unknown.

The sequence was collected from a donor aged 10 to 29 with latent tuberculosis or without tuberculosis infection. Some clones in this sample may be carry-over from other donors' samples. V gene TRBV28 combines with J gene TRBJ2-7, with D possibly being TRBD2 (6 bases). Sequenced material: PBMCs. The CDR3 protein is CASGLLYEQYF. In nucleotides, the CDR3 is TGTGCCAGCGGACTACTTTACGAGCAGTACTTC. The variable domain in full, with the rest retrieved from reference TRBV28 and TRBJ2-7, is DVKVTQSSRYLVKRTGEKVFLECVQDMDHENMFWYRQDPGLGLRLIYFSYDVKMKEKGDIPEGYSVSREKKERFSLILESASTNQTSMYLCASGLLYEQYFGPGTRLTVT.